This TCR beta chain was captured in a study of shared clonotypes between healthy human individuals. Naive CD8 cells lacked CD45RO and underwent positive selection for CCR7, leaving out terminally differentiated effector memory CD45RA+ cells. Only Caucasian adults living in Nashville, Tennessee served as donors. The CDR3 is 15 residues long. CDR1 SGHRS and CDR2 YFSETQ come from the germline V gene. Trimming pared 4 bases from V and 6 bases from J, leaving 19 bases between. Only in-frame clones appear in the TCRdb table, and some are missing; sequencing was by immunoSEQ multiplex PCR. This table has some 2.1 million clones, just under 95% appearing once.

Sequencing was carried out using naive CD8+ T cells sorted from blood. This TCR came from a man between 18 and 29 years old in good health. The chain links TRBV5-1 to TRBJ1-2; D ambiguous. The CDR3 spells CASSQSSGALDGYTF. CDR3 coding DNA: TGCGCCAGCAGCCAGAGCAGCGGAGCTTTGGATGGCTACACCTTC.